These 2 T cell receptor beta chains were sequenced from one sample in a study of blood T cells in healthy people across ages. The use of a sample-barcoded 5' primer and a J-beta primer mix characterized a second PCR of 7 to 11 cycles. TCRdb reanalysed the 5' RACE reads using MiXCR and keeps one entry per CDR3 protein. The table lists over 700,000 distinct CDR3 sequences, just under 25% of them singletons, with just under 9.5% in the top ten. The same sample was also used in a study of T cells of mothers and their children.

Sequencing was carried out using blood. The receptors were sampled from a boy aged 5-17 years in good health.

The rearrangement joins TRBV12-3 or TRBV12-4 to TRBJ1-1; TRBD1 is a possible D gene (5 bases). This CDR3 region has 15 residues. Trimming shortened V by 7 bases and J by 5 bases, and 20 bases separated the two germline ends. DNA for the CDR3: TGTGCCAGCACCCCTTCGGGGCAGGTCATAACTGAAGCTTTCTTT. Translation gives CASTPSGQVITEAFF.

This clonotype was seen only a few times. The genes are TRBV4-3 and TRBJ2-5, with unresolved D. Trimming cost V 0 bases and J 2 bases, with 13 bases left between them. Germline-derived CDR1 and CDR2 are LGHNA and YSLEER. This CDR3 spans 16 amino acids. CDR3 DNA: TGCGCCAGCAGCCAAGATTTGGCGAACCCGCAAGAGACCCAGTACTTC. Protein product: CASSQDLANPQETQYF.